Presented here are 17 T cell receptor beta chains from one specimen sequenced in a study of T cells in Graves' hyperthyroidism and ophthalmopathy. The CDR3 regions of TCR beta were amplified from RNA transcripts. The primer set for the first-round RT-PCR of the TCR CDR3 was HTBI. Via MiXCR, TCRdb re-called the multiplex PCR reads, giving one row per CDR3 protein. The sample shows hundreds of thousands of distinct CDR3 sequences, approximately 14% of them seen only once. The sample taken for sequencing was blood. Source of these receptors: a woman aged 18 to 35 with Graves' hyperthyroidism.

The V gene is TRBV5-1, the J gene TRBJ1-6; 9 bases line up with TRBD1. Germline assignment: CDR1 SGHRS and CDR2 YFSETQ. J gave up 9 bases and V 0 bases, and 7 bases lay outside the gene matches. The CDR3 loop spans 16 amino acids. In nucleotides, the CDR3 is TGCGCCAGCAGCTTGGCTTCCGGACAGGGGATTTCACCCCTCCACTTT. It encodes CASSLASGQGISPLHF.

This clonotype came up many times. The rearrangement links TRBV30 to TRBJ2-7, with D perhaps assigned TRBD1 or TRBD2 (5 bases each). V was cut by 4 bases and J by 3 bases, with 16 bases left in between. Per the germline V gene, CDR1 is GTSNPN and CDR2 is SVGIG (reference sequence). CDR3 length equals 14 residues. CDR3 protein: CAWTGTGTVYEQYF. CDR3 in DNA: TGTGCCTGGACTGGGACCGGGACGGTCTACGAGCAGTACTTC. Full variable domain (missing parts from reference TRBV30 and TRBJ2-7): SQTIHQWPATLVQPVGSPLSLECTVEGTSNPNLYWYRQAAGRGLQLLFYSVGIGQISSEVPQNLSASRPQDRQFILSSKKLLLSDSGFYLCAWTGTGTVYEQYFGPGTRLTVT.

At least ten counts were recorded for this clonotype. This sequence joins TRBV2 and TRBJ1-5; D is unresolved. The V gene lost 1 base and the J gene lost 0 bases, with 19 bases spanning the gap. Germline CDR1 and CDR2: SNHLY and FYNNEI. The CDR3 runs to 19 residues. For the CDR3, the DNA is TGTGCCAGCAGTGAAGGTGTCGCCCCCTGGGCGTATAGCAATCAGCCCCAGCATTTT. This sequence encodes CASSEGVAPWAYSNQPQHF.

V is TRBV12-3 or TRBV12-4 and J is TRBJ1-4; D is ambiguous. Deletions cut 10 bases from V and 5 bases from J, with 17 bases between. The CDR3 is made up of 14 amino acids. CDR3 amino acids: CATSIGFPNEKLFF. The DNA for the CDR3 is TGTGCCACTTCGATCGGATTCCCAAATGAAAAACTGTTTTTT.

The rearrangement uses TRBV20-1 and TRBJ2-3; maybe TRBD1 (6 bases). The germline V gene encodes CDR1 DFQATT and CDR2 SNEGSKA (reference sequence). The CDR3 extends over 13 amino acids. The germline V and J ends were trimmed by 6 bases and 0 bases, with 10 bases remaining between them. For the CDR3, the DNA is TGCAGTGCCCCCGACAGGAGCACAGATACGCAGTATTTT. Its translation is CSAPDRSTDTQYF.

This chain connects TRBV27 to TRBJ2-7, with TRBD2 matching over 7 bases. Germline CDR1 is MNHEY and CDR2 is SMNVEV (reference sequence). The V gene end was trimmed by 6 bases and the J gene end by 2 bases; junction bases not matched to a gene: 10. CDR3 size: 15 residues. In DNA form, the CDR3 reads TGTGCCAGCAGCTCCCCACGCGGGAGAGCCTACGAGCAGTACTTC. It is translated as CASSSPRGRAYEQYF.

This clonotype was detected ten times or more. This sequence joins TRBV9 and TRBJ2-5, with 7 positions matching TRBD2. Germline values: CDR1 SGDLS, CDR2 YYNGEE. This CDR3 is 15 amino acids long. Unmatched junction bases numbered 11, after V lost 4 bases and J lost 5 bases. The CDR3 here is CASSSGGTTRETQYF. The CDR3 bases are TGTGCCAGCAGCTCCGGGGGGACCACGAGGGAGACCCAGTACTTC.

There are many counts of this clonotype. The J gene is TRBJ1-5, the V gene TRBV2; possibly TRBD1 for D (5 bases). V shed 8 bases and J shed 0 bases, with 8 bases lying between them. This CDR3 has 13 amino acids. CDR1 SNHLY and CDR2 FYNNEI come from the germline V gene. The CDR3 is CASGRDSNQPQHF. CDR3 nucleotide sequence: TGTGCCAGCGGCAGGGATAGCAATCAGCCCCAGCATTTT.

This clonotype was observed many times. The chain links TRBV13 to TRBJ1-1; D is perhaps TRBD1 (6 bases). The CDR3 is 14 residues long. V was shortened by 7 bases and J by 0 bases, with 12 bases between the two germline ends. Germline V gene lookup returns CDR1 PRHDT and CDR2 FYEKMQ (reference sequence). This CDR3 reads CASTTGTLNTEAFF. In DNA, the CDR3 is TGTGCCAGCACCACAGGGACTTTGAACACTGAAGCTTTCTTT.

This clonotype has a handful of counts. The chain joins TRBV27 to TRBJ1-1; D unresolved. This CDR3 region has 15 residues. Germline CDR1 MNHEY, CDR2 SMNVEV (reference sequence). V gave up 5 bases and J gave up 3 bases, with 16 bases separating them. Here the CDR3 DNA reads TGTGCCAGCAGTCAAAGTGGATTTGCCGACACTGAAGCTTTCTTT. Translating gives CASSQSGFADTEAFF.

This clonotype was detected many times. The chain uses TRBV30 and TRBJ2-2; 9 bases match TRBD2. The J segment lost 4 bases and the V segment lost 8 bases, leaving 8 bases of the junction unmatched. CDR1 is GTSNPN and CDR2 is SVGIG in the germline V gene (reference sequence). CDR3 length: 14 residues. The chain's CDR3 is CALSSGSVTGELFF. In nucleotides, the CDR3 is TGTGCCCTGAGTAGCGGGAGTGTCACCGGGGAGCTGTTTTTT.

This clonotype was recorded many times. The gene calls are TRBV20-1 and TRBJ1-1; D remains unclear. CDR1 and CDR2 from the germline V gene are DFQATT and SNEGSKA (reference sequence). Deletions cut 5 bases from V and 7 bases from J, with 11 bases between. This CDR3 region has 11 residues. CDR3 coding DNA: TGCAGTGCTTATGGACTTGGTGAAGCTTTCTTT. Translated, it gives CSAYGLGEAFF.

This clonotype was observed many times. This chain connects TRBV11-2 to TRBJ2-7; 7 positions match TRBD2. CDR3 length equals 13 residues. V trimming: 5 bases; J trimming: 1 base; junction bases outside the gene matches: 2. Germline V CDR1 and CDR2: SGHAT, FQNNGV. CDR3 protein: CASSRDYSYEQYF. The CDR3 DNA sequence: TGTGCCAGCAGCCGGGACTATTCCTACGAGCAGTACTTC.

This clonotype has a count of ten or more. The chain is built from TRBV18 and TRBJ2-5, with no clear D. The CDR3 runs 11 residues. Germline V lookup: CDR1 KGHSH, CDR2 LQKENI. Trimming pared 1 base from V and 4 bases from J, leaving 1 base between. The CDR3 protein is CASSPRETQYF. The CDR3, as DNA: TGTGCCAGCTCACCACGAGAGACCCAGTACTTC.

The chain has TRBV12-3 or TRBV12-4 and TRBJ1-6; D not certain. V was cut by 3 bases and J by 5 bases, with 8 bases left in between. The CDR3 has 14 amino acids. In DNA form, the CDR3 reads TGTGCCAGCAGTTTCGGAGGGCATAATTCACCCCTCCACTTT. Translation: CASSFGGHNSPLHF.

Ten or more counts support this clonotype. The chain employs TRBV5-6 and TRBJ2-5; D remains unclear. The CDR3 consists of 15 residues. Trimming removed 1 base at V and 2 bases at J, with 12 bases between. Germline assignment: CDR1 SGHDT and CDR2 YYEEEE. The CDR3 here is CASSLTGRKQETQYF. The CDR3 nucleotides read TGTGCCAGCAGCTTGACGGGTAGAAAGCAAGAGACCCAGTACTTC.

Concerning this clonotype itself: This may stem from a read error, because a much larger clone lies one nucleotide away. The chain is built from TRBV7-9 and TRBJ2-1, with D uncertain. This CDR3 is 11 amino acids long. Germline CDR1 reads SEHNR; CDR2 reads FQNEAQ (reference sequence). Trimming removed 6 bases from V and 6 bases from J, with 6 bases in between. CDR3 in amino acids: CASRRLNEQFF. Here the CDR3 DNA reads TGTGCCAGCAGACGACTCAATGAGCAGTTCTTC.